The clone carrying this T cell receptor (beta chain) was seen at least ten times. The antigen is unknown. Per the germline V gene, CDR1 is MNHEY and CDR2 is SMNVEV (reference sequence). The CDR3 has 16 residues. V shed 5 bases, J shed 11 bases, and the junction held 15 bases outside the gene matches. TCRdb re-called the 5' RACE reads through MiXCR, storing one row per CDR3 protein. The repertoire holds approximately 300,000 distinct CDR3 sequences, with around 11% as singletons. The data originate from a study of T cells after yellow fever vaccination. Study overall: Fractions low in cell number were prepared with SMART-Seq v4 Ultra Low Input. Overall study results and limits: Peaking on day 5 versus 15, the secondary response was faster but weaker.

Sequencing was performed on CD4+ T cells sorted from PBMCs, taken 45 days after the yellow fever booster vaccination. This receptor was taken from a man aged 18-30 years who received the YFV17D yellow fever vaccine. This rearrangement joins TRBV27 to TRBJ1-6; 7 bases agree with TRBD1. The DNA for the CDR3 is TGTGCCAGCAGTCGTAGGACAGGCCGGCCGGGGACACCCCTCCACTTT. Amino acids: CASSRRTGRPGTPLHF.